This T cell receptor beta chain was captured by sequencing in a study of T cell therapy after organ transplantation. Study as a whole: T cell doses, up to 6, came every 2 weeks; follow-up lasted roughly 30 weeks. Across 2 to 6 intravenous infusions, patients got a median of 1.92 x 10^8 CMV-specific T cells.

The repertoire was sequenced with immunoSEQ multiplex PCR; TCRdb's copy has only in-frame clones and lacks some. The table records about 48,000 clones, 85% to 95% of them present only once. As for this clone: Its antigen is currently unknown.

This CDR3 spans 14 amino acids. Trimming removed 5 bases at V and 3 bases at J, with 14 bases between. CDR1 is MNHNY, CDR2 SVGAGI, per germline (reference sequence). Study findings and constraints: Endogenous clonotypes not in therapy products appeared after therapy alongside transferred ones.

The sample here was CD8+ T cells from blood, taken before autologous CMV-specific T cell therapy. V and J are TRBV6-6 and TRBJ2-7; perhaps TRBD1 as D (6 bases). The clonotype was recovered from a human patient who had received a solid organ transplant and had CMV disease. The CDR3 reads CASSARGPYYEQYF. CDR3 DNA sequence: TGTGCCAGCAGTGCCAGGGGACCCTACTACGAGCAGTACTTC.